The T cell receptor (beta chain) described here comes from a study of CD8 T cells in ankylosing spondylitis. Study conclusions and caveats: In synovial fluid and blood from reactive arthritis, some motif variants were previously reported. Ankylosing spondylitis blood seemed to carry a telltale TCR beta motif made of eight or nine highly homologous variants. Reportedly, significant enrichment of disease-linked clones occurred in matched ankylosing spondylitis synovial fluid.

Germline V gene lookup returns CDR1 MGHRA and CDR2 YSYEKL. CDR3 length: 15 amino acids. Trimming pared 4 bases from V and 2 bases from J, leaving 12 bases between. This clonotype was counted once. Its antigen is currently unknown. TCR beta libraries were made by quantitative 5'-RACE with molecular barcodes. TCRdb processed the 5' RACE reads anew with MiXCR; each CDR3 protein has one entry. The profile shows fewer than 750,000 distinct CDR3 sequences, over 15% of them singletons. The chain joins TRBV4-1 to TRBJ1-3; D is unclear. The sequenced material came from blood, either unsorted or a sorted T cell fraction (not recorded which). The source is a male donor with ankylosing spondylitis. CDR3 protein: CASSPTHSAGNTIYF. CDR3 nucleotide sequence: TGCGCCAGCAGCCCGACCCACAGTGCTGGAAACACCATATATTTT.